The 29 T cell receptor beta chains given below trace back to one sample, sequenced in a study of T-cell reconstitution after alpha-beta-depleted transplantation in children. During its preparation, the TCRbeta library received unique molecular identifiers. TCRdb reprocessed the PCR reads with MiXCR, giving one entry per CDR3 protein. This table has some 300,000 distinct CDR3 sequences, roughly 9.1% appearing once. This sample comprised PBMCs, obtained before TCRalphabeta/CD19-depleted stem cell transplant. These receptors came from a boy younger than two with acute myeloid leukemia, due to receive a stem cell transplant.

To note about this clonotype: A clone one base away is much larger, so this may be a read error. The chain carries TRBV7-9 and TRBJ1-2; perhaps TRBD1 as D (5 bases). V lost 6 bases and J 4 bases, leaving 21 bases between the germline ends. The germline V gene encodes CDR1 SEHNR and CDR2 FQNEAQ (reference sequence). The length of the CDR3 is 16 residues. In DNA form, the CDR3 reads TGTGCCAGCAGTGATATCCGGACAACAGGCTTCTATGGCTACACCTTC. Protein: CASSDIRTTGFYGYTF. Based on the CDR3 plus reference TRBV7-9 and TRBJ1-2, the full variable domain is DTGVSQNPRHKITKRGQNVTFRCDPISEHNRLYWYRQTLGQGPEFLTYFQNEAQLEKSRLLSDRFSAERPKGSFSTLEIQRTEQGDSAMYLCASSDIRTTGFYGYTFGSGTRLTVV.

This clonotype was counted many times. The V gene is TRBV9, the J gene TRBJ2-2, with D uncertain. The length of the CDR3 is 12 residues. V was clipped by 3 bases and J by 6 bases, with 6 bases between them. Germline V gene data show CDR1 as SGDLS and CDR2 as YYNGEE. The CDR3 reads CASSANPGELFF. As DNA, the CDR3 is TGTGCCAGCAGCGCTAACCCCGGGGAGCTGTTTTTT.

There are many counts of this clonotype. The chain recombines TRBV29-1 with TRBJ2-2; a possible D gene is TRBD1 (5 bases). Trimming pared 4 bases from V and 0 bases from J, leaving 12 bases between. The germline gives CDR1 SQVTM, CDR2 ANQGSEA. This CDR3 region has 15 residues. The CDR3 is CSVGGYPPNTGELFF. CDR3 coding DNA: TGCAGCGTTGGGGGCTACCCCCCGAACACCGGGGAGCTGTTTTTT.

V gene TRBV3-1 combines with J gene TRBJ2-2; a possible D gene is TRBD1 (6 bases). The CDR3 length is 15 residues. V was pared by 0 bases and J by 3 bases, with 8 bases between. The germline CDR1 and CDR2 sequences are LGHDT and YNNKEL (reference sequence). The CDR3 nucleotides are TGTGCCAGCAGCCAAGATACAGGGTACACCGGGGAGCTGTTTTTT. Amino acids: CASSQDTGYTGELFF.

This clonotype was seen many times. The V and J genes are TRBV20-1 and TRBJ2-2; D not resolved. The germline V gene encodes CDR1 DFQATT and CDR2 SNEGSKA (reference sequence). The ends were cut back, 5 bases at V and 6 bases at J, with 13 bases in the middle. This CDR3 is built from 13 residues. The CDR3: CSARSQVSGELFF. CDR3 coding DNA: TGCAGTGCTCGGTCCCAGGTCTCCGGGGAGCTGTTTTTT.

There are many counts of this clonotype. V usage is TRBV12-3 or TRBV12-4 and J usage is TRBJ1-2, with D unclear. V was clipped by 4 bases and J by 7 bases, with 13 bases between them. The CDR3 is 13 amino acids. The CDR3 DNA sequence: TGTGCCAGCAGTTCGCAGGCGGCCGGTGGCTACACCTTC. Translated: CASSSQAAGGYTF.

The gene calls are TRBV7-9 and TRBJ2-7, with D possibly being TRBD1 (5 bases). CDR3 length: 15 amino acids. CDR1 and CDR2 from the germline V gene are SEHNR and FQNEAQ (reference sequence). V was clipped by 3 bases and J by 3 bases, with 15 bases between them. In DNA form, the CDR3 reads TGTGCCAGCAGCTTCCCCAACGACAGAATCTACGAGCAGTACTTC. It encodes CASSFPNDRIYEQYF. Complete variable domain (other parts from reference TRBV7-9 and TRBJ2-7): DTGVSQNPRHKITKRGQNVTFRCDPISEHNRLYWYRQTLGQGPEFLTYFQNEAQLEKSRLLSDRFSAERPKGSFSTLEIQRTEQGDSAMYLCASSFPNDRIYEQYFGPGTRLTVT.

This clonotype was observed many times. The V and J genes are TRBV4-3 and TRBJ1-1, with D possibly matching TRBD1 (5 bases). Germline values: CDR1 LGHNA, CDR2 YSLEER. The CDR3 sequence is 14 residues long. V gave up 5 bases and J gave up 5 bases, with 15 bases separating them. The CDR3 protein is CASSLGTADTEAFF. CDR3 nucleotides: TGCGCCAGCAGCTTAGGGACGGCGGATACTGAAGCTTTCTTT.

This clonotype was seen only a few times. The genes are TRBV6-5 and TRBJ1-6, with 7 bases identical to TRBD1. CDR3 size: 16 residues. The V gene's germline CDR1 is MNHEY and CDR2 SVGAGI. The V gene end was trimmed by 2 bases and the J gene end by 10 bases; junction bases not matched to a gene: 11. In DNA form, the CDR3 reads TGTGCCAGCAGTTACGGCGGCAGGGGGATGGAGTCACCCCTCCACTTT. Amino acid sequence: CASSYGGRGMESPLHF.

This clonotype has a count of ten or more. V usage is TRBV6-5 and J usage is TRBJ2-7, with a possible D match to TRBD2 (5 bases). Germline V gene lookup returns CDR1 MNHEY and CDR2 SVGAGI. This CDR3 has 13 amino acids. V lost 2 bases to trimming and J lost 4 bases, with 9 bases between them. The CDR3 spells CASSYGWRYEQYF. As DNA, the CDR3 is TGTGCCAGCAGTTACGGTTGGAGGTACGAGCAGTACTTC.

The chain links TRBV20-1 to TRBJ2-7; 12 positions agree with TRBD2. Looked up from germline, CDR1 is DFQATT and CDR2 is SNEGSKA (reference sequence). The CDR3 spans 15 residues. The trim removed 0 bases at V and 9 bases at J, leaving 9 bases unmatched. This chain's CDR3 is CSARDLRLAGEPQYF. As DNA, the CDR3 is TGCAGTGCTAGAGATCTAAGACTAGCGGGAGAGCCGCAGTACTTC.

This clonotype was observed many times. The chain is built from TRBV5-6 and TRBJ1-1; no clear D. Trimming took 3 bases from V and 3 from J, leaving 6 bases between them. The germline gives CDR1 SGHDT, CDR2 YYEEEE. The CDR3 sequence is 12 residues long. This CDR3 is CASSSWDTEAFF. CDR3 nucleotides: TGTGCCAGCAGCTCGTGGGACACTGAAGCTTTCTTT.

This clonotype was seen at least ten times. This chain connects TRBV28 to TRBJ1-1; 8 bases are a match to TRBD1. The trim removed 2 bases at V and 2 bases at J, leaving 7 bases unmatched. This CDR3 comprises 16 residues. Germline CDR1 MDHEN, CDR2 SYDVKM. This chain's CDR3 is CASSLNGQGRNTEAFF. In DNA form, the CDR3 reads TGTGCCAGCAGTTTAAACGGACAGGGTCGTAACACTGAAGCTTTCTTT.

Worth noting for this clonotype: This could be a read error, since a much larger clone is one nucleotide away. This chain joins TRBV27 and TRBJ2-1; D may correspond to TRBD1 or TRBD2 (5 bases each). CDR1 and CDR2 from the germline V gene are MNHEY and SMNVEV (reference sequence). This CDR3 is 12 amino acids long. The CDR3 DNA sequence: TGTGCCGGCAGCCCGGGGACGTTTGAGCAGTTCTTC. It translates to CAGSPGTFEQFF.

This clonotype came up many times. Because the CDR3's place on the DNA is in doubt, the DNA is left out and the CDR3 is given as listed by TCRdb. The rearrangement uses TRBV12-3 or TRBV12-4 and TRBJ1-5; the DNA was not compared with TRBD1, the D call given in the table. Counting both end residues, the CDR3 totals 14 amino acids. The CDR3 region is CASSSSTGGQPQHF.

Points on this clonotype: A single base separates this from a much larger clone, so it may be a read error. V is TRBV29-1 and J is TRBJ1-4; no reliable D call. Germline V CDR1 and CDR2: SQVTM, ANQGSEA. The length of the CDR3 is 11 residues. CDR3 in amino acids: CRAGENEKLFF. The CDR3 bases are TGCAGAGCGGGAGAGAATGAAAAACTGTTTTTT.

With respect to this clonotype: This clone may be a read error of a much larger clone one base away. The chain uses TRBV28 and TRBJ2-1; D is perhaps TRBD2 (5 bases). Germline CDR1 is MDHEN and CDR2 is SYDVKM. This CDR3 contains 15 residues. V was trimmed by 3 bases and J by 2 bases, leaving 11 bases between them. The CDR3 DNA reads as TGTGCCAGCAGTTTCCCGGAGGTCCCCTACAATGAGCAGTTCTTC. Its translation is CASSFPEVPYNEQFF.

This clonotype was counted at least ten times. The chain is built from TRBV5-1 and TRBJ2-1; 8 bases line up with TRBD2. Per the germline V gene, CDR1 is SGHRS and CDR2 is YFSETQ. V dropped 1 base and J dropped 8; count of bases not matched to a gene: 11. The CDR3 is 16 amino acids. The CDR3 DNA sequence: TGCGCCAGCAGCTTGTCAAGCGGGGGAATAATAGATGAGCAGTTCTTC. It codes for CASSLSSGGIIDEQFF.

This rearrangement joins TRBV6-5 to TRBJ2-3, with D tentatively TRBD2 (5 bases). The CDR3 runs to 17 residues. Germline V CDR1 and CDR2: MNHEY, SVGAGI. Trimming took 2 bases from V and 0 from J, leaving 15 bases between them. The CDR3 bases are TGTGCCAGCAGTTACGGGGATTACAGCGGTAGCACAGATACGCAGTATTTT. Amino acids: CASSYGDYSGSTDTQYF.

This clonotype came up many times. This chain links TRBV18 with TRBJ2-2; 9 bases align to TRBD1. Losses at the gene ends were 6 bases for V and 6 bases for J; bases not matched to a gene: 11. CDR1 and CDR2 (germline): KGHSH, LQKENI. CDR3 length: 16 amino acids. DNA of the CDR3: TGTGCCAGCTCCCGGACCGGGACAGGGAAAGCCGGGGAGCTGTTTTTT. The encoded protein is CASSRTGTGKAGELFF.

This clonotype showed up many times. The V call is TRBV2, the J call TRBJ2-3; D call uncertain. The length of the CDR3 is 11 residues. The V gene lost 3 bases and the J gene lost 7 bases, with 5 bases spanning the gap. Germline assignment: CDR1 SNHLY and CDR2 FYNNEI. CDR3 amino acids: CASSDRYTQYF. The CDR3 nucleotides read TGTGCCAGCAGTGACCGCTATACGCAGTATTTT.

This clonotype has ten or more counts. A junction end diverges from the germline sequence, so it may reflect a read error. The chain carries TRBV10-3 and TRBJ2-7; 12 nucleotides align to TRBD1. Germline V lookup: CDR1 ENHRY, CDR2 SYGVKD. The CDR3 covers 14 residues. The CDR3 is CAISETGTGGEKYF. CDR3 DNA sequence: TGTGCCATCAGTGAGACCGGGACAGGGGGCGAGAAGTACTTC.

The chain links TRBV30 to TRBJ1-5; D may be TRBD1 (6 bases). Germline loops: CDR1 GTSNPN, CDR2 SVGIG (reference sequence). The CDR3 runs 16 residues. Trimming stripped 3 bases from V and 0 bases from J, with 15 bases between. CDR3 region: CAWSPPGHPSNQPQHF. CDR3 DNA: TGTGCCTGGAGCCCGCCGGGACATCCTAGCAATCAGCCCCAGCATTTT.

Concerning this clonotype: A junction boundary mismatches the germline segment, possibly from a read error. This chain connects TRBV20-1 to TRBJ2-2; 12 bases are shared with TRBD2. The CDR3 extends over 16 amino acids. Germline-derived CDR1 and CDR2 are DFQATT and SNEGSKA (reference sequence). CDR3 region: CCARPLAGGYTGELFF. In nucleotides, the CDR3 is TGCTGTGCTAGGCCCCTAGCGGGAGGGTACACCGGGGAGCTGTTTTTT.

At least ten counts were recorded for this clonotype. The rearrangement joins TRBV18 to TRBJ2-3; D ambiguous. CDR1 is KGHSH, CDR2 LQKENI, per germline. The CDR3 is made up of 15 amino acids. V gave up 2 bases and J gave up 5 bases, with 14 bases separating them. CDR3 residues: CASSPVSVRGDTQYF. CDR3 coding DNA: TGTGCCAGCTCACCAGTTTCTGTTAGAGGAGATACGCAGTATTTT.

Comments on this clonotype: A junction boundary mismatches the germline segment, possibly from a read error. This chain uses TRBV2 with TRBJ2-2, with 12 bases lining up with TRBD2. The CDR3 extends over 19 amino acids. The germline V gene has CDR1 SNHLY and CDR2 FYNNEI. The CDR3 bases are TGTACCTGCAGTGTTCTAGCGGGGGGGCCCTACCGAACCACCGGGGACCTGTTTTTT. Translated: CTCSVLAGGPYRTTGDLFF.

This clonotype was counted at least ten times. V and J are TRBV5-1 and TRBJ2-1; D could derive from TRBD1 or TRBD2 (5 bases each). Germline V gene lookup returns CDR1 SGHRS and CDR2 YFSETQ. The CDR3 is 14 amino acids. V was pared by 0 bases and J by 10 bases, with 14 bases between. This chain's CDR3 is CASSLGRGIDEQFF. The DNA of the CDR3 is TGCGCCAGCAGCTTGGGACGGGGCATTGACGAGCAGTTCTTC. Variable domain in full (rest from reference TRBV5-1 and TRBJ2-1): KAGVTQTPRYLIKTRGQQVTLSCSPISGHRSVSWYQQTPGQGLQFLFEYFSETQRNKGNFPGRFSGRQFSNSRSEMNVSTLELGDSALYLCASSLGRGIDEQFFGPGTRLTVL.

This clonotype came up many times. The chain uses TRBV20-1 and TRBJ1-3, with D perhaps matching TRBD1 (5 bases). The V gene's germline CDR1 is DFQATT and CDR2 SNEGSKA (reference sequence). Trimming stripped 5 bases from V and 0 bases from J, with 17 bases between. The CDR3 is made up of 16 amino acids. The CDR3 sequence: CSAPPGGRSSGNTIYF. CDR3 sequence (DNA): TGCAGTGCTCCGCCTGGGGGTCGGAGCTCTGGAAACACCATATATTTT.

A word on this clonotype: Being one base from a much bigger clone, this may be a read error. J is TRBJ1-1 and V is TRBV20-1; 7 nucleotides agree with TRBD1. V lost 5 bases and J lost 1; bases outside the gene matches: 1. From germline, CDR1 is DFQATT and CDR2 SNEGSKA (reference sequence). CDR3 length equals 12 residues. For the CDR3, the DNA is TGCAGTGCTGACAGGGCGAACACTGAAGCTTTCTTT. Translating gives CSADRANTEAFF.